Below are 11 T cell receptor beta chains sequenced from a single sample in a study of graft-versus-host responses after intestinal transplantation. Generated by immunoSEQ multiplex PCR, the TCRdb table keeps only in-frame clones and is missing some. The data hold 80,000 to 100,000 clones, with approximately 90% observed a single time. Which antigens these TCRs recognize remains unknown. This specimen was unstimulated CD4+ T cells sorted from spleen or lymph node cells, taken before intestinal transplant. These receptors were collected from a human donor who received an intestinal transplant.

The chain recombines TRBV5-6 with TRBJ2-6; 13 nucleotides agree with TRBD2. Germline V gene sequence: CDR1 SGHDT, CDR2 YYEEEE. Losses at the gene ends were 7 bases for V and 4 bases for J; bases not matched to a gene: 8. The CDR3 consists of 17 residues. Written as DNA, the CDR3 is TGTGCCAGCGTCGGGACTAGCGGGATGTTGGGGGCCAACGTCCTGACTTTC. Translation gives CASVGTSGMLGANVLTF.

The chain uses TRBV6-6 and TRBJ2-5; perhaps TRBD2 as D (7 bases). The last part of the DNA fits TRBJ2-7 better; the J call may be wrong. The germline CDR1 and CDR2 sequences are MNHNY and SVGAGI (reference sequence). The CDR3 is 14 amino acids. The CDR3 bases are TGTGCCAGCAGTTTCGGGGGGCGATCCTACGAGCAGTACTTC. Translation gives CASSFGGRSYEQYF.

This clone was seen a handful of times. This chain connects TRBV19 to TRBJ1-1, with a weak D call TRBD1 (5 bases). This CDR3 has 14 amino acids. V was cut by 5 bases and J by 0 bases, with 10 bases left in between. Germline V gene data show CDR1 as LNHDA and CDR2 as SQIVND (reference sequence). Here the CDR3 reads CASSSQALNTEAFF. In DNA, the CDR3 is TGTGCCAGTAGTTCACAGGCGTTGAACACTGAAGCTTTCTTT.

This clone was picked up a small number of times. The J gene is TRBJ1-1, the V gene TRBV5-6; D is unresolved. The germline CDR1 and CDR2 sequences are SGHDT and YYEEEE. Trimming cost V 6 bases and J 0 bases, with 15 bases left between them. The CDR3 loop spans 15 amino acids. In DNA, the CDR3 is TGTGCCAGCACCCTCGGACTCAATCTGAACACTGAAGCTTTCTTT. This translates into CASTLGLNLNTEAFF.

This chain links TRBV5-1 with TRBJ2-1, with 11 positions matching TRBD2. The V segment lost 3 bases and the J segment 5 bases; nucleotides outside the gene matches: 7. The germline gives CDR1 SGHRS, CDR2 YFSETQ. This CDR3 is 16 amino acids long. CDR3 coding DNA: TGCGCCAGCAGCTCGAGGGGACTAGCGGTGAACAATGAGCAGTTCTTC. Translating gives CASSSRGLAVNNEQFF.

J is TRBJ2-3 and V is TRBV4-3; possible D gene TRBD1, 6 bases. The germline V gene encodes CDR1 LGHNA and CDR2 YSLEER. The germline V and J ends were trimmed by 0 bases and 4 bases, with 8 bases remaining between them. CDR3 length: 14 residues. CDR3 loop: CASSQEQGPDTQYF. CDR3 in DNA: TGCGCCAGCAGCCAAGAACAGGGACCAGATACGCAGTATTTT.

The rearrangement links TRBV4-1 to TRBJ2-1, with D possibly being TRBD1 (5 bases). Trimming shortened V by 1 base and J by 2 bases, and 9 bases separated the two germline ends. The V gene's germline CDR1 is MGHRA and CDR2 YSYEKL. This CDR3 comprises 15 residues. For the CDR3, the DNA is TGCGCCAGCAGCCAAGCAGGGTCCACCTACAATGAGCAGTTCTTC. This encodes CASSQAGSTYNEQFF.

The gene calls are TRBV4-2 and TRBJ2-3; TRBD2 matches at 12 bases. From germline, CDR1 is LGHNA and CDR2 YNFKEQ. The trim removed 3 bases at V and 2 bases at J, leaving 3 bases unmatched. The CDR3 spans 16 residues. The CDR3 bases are TGTGCCAGCAGCCAGCTAGCGGGGGGGGTCACAGATACGCAGTATTTT. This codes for CASSQLAGGVTDTQYF.

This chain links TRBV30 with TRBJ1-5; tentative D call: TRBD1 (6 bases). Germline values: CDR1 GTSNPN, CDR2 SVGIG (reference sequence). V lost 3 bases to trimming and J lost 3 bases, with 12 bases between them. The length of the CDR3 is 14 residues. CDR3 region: CAWSPGGYNQPQHF. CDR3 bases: TGTGCCTGGAGCCCGGGGGGCTACAATCAGCCCCAGCATTTT.

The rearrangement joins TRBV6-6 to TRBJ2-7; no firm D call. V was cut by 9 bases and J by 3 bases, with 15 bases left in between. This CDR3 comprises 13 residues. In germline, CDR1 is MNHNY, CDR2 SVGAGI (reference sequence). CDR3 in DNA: TGTGCCAGTGGGCTGGGCAATAACTACGAGCAGTACTTC. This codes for CASGLGNNYEQYF.

DNA for the CDR3: TGTGCCAGCAGCGCTGGAGGCGGTAACTCAGATACGCAGTATTTT. Its translation: CASSAGGGNSDTQYF. The rearrangement joins TRBV6-1 to TRBJ2-3; a possible D gene is TRBD2 (5 bases). The V gene's germline CDR1 is MNHNS and CDR2 SASEGT. The CDR3 extends over 15 amino acids. V was shortened by 6 bases and J by 4 bases, with 17 bases between the two germline ends.